The sample holds many counts of the clone carrying this T cell receptor (beta chain). Its specificity is unknown. The record originates from a study of early T cells in non-severe SARS-CoV-2 infection. Study background: Sequencing of unsorted whole blood was done on bulk RNA, leaving chains unpaired. General study points: Anti-spike CD8 responses were favored in VDJdb matching, and private and CD4 specificities were missed.

Individual cDNA molecules each received unique molecular identifiers attached to them. Each CDR3 protein gets one entry after TCRdb re-called the 5' RACE reads with MiXCR. The sample consists of 20,000 to 25,000 distinct CDR3 sequences, 4.8% of them appearing once. The length of the CDR3 is 18 residues. This receptor was taken from an adult who was a healthcare worker with PCR-confirmed SARS-CoV-2 infection or an uninfected control (not recorded which). Sequenced input: whole blood. V gene TRBV21-1 combines with J gene TRBJ2-4; the listed D gene, TRBD2, was not tested against the DNA. TRBV21-1 constitutes a pseudogene. In nucleotides, the CDR3 is TGTGCCAGCAGCAAATCAGGACACCCGGGACTAGCTGATAACATTCAGTACTTC. Protein: CASSKSGHPGLADNIQYF.